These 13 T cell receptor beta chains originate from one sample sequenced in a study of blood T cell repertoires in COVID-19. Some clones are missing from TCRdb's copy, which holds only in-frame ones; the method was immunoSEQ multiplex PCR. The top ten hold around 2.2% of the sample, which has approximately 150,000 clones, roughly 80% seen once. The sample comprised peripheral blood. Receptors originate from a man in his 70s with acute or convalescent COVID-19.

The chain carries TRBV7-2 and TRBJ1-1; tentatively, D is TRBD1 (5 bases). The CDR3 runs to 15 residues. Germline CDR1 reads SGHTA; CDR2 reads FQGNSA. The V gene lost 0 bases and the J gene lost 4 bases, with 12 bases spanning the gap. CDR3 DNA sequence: TGTGCCAGCAGCTTAGCCCTCGGGGGAGGCACTGAAGCTTTCTTT. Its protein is CASSLALGGGTEAFF.

The CDR3, as DNA: TGTGCCAGCAAGAAGGGACAGGGTCAAGAGACCCAGTACTTC. Encoded protein: CASKKGQGQETQYF. The V and J genes are TRBV6-5 and TRBJ2-5, with 9 bases that match TRBD1. CDR1 and CDR2 (germline): MNHEY, SVGAGI. The CDR3 is 14 residues long. With V trimmed by 7 bases and J by 2 bases, 5 bases remained unmatched.

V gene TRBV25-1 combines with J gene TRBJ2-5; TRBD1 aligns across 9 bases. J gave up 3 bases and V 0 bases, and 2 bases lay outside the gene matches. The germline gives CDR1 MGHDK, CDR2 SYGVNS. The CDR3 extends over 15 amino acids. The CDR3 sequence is CASSEYGTGKETQYF. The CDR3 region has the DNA TGTGCCAGCAGTGAATACGGGACAGGGAAAGAGACCCAGTACTTC.

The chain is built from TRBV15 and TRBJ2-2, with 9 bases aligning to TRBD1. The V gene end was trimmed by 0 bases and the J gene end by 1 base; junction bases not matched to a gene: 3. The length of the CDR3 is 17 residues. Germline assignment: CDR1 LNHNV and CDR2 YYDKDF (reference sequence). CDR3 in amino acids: CATSRDWTGENTGELFF. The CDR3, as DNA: TGTGCCACCAGCAGAGATTGGACAGGGGAGAACACCGGGGAGCTGTTTTTT.

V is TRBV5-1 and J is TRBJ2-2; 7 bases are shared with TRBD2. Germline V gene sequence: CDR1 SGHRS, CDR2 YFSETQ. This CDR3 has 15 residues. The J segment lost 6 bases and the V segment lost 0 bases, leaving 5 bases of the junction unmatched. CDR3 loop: CASSLGPAGAGELFF. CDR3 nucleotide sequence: TGCGCCAGCAGCTTGGGCCCTGCGGGGGCCGGGGAGCTGTTTTTT. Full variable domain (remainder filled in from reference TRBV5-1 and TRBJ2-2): KAGVTQTPRYLIKTRGQQVTLSCSPISGHRSVSWYQQTPGQGLQFLFEYFSETQRNKGNFPGRFSGRQFSNSRSEMNVSTLELGDSALYLCASSLGPAGAGELFFGEGSRLTVL.

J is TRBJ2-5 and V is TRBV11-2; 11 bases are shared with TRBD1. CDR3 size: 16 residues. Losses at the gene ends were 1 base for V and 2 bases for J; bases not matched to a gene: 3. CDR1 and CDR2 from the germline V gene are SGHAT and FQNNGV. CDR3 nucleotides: TGTGCCAGCAGCTTAGTAGGGACAGGGGGTCAAGAGACCCAGTACTTC. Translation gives CASSLVGTGGQETQYF.

The CDR3 protein is CSARAPRVQYF. CDR3 in DNA: TGCAGTGCTAGGGCCCCCCGGGTGCAGTACTTC. The chain employs TRBV20-1 and TRBJ2-7; D is unclear. Germline CDR1 is DFQATT and CDR2 is SNEGSKA (reference sequence). The CDR3 extends over 11 amino acids. V dropped 3 bases and J dropped 9 bases, with 12 bases sitting between them.

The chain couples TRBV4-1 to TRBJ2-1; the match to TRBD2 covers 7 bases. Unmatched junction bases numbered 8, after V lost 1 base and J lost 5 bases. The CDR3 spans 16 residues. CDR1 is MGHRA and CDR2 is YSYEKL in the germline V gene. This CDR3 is CASSQGRASGDNEQFF. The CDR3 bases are TGCGCCAGCAGCCAAGGGAGGGCTAGCGGTGACAATGAGCAGTTCTTC.

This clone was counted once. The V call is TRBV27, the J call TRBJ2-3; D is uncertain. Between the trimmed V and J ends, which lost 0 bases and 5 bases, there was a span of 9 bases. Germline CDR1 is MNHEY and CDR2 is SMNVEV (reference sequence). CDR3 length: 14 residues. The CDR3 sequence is CASSLSVRQDTQYF. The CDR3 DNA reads TGTGCCAGCAGTTTATCTGTTCGACAAGATACGCAGTATTTT.

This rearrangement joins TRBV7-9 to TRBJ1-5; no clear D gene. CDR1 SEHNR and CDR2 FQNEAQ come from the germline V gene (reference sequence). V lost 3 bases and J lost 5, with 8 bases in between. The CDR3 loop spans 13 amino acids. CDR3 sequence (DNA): TGTGCCAGCAGCTTCGACGGAGATCAGCCCCAGCATTTT. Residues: CASSFDGDQPQHF. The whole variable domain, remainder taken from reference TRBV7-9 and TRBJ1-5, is DTGVSQNPRHKITKRGQNVTFRCDPISEHNRLYWYRQTLGQGPEFLTYFQNEAQLEKSRLLSDRFSAERPKGSFSTLEIQRTEQGDSAMYLCASSFDGDQPQHFGDGTRLSIL.

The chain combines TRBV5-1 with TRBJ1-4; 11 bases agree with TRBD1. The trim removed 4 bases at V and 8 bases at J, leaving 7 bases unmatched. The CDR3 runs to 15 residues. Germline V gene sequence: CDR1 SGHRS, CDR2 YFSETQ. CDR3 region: CASSPGQGALEKLFF. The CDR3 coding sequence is TGCGCCAGCAGCCCAGGACAGGGGGCTTTGGAAAAACTGTTTTTT. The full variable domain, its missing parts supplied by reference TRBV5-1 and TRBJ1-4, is KAGVTQTPRYLIKTRGQQVTLSCSPISGHRSVSWYQQTPGQGLQFLFEYFSETQRNKGNFPGRFSGRQFSNSRSEMNVSTLELGDSALYLCASSPGQGALEKLFFGSGTQLSVL.

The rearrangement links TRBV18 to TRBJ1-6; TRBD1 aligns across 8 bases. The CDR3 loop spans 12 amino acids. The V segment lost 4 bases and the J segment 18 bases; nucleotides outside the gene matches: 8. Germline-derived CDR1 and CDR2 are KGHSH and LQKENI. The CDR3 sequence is CASSRDRRGPHF. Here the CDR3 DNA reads TGTGCCAGCTCACGGGACAGGAGAGGGCCCCACTTT.

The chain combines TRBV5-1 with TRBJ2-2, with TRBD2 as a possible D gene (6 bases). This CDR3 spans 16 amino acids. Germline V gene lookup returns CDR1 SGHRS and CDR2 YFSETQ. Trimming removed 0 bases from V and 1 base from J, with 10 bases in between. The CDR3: CASSLEIAENTGELFF. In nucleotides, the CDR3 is TGCGCCAGCAGCTTGGAAATAGCGGAGAACACCGGGGAGCTGTTTTTT.